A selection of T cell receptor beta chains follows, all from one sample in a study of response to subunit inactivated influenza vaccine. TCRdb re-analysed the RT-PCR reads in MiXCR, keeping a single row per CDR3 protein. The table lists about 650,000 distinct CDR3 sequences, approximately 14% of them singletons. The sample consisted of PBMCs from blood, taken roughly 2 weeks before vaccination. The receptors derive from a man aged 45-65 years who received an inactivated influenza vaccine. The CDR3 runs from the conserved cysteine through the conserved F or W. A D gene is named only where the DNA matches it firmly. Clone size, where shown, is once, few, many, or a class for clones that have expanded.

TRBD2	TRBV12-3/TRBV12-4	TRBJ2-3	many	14	TGTGCCAGCAGTTTTGATAGCGGGCTAGATACGCAGTATTTT	CASSFDSGLDTQYF
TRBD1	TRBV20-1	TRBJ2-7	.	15	TGCAGTGCTAGAGTTGTGGACAGGGGATCATACGAGCAGTACTTC	CSARVVDRGSYEQYF
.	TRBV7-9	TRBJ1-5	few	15	TGTGCCAGCAGCCAGTCGGGGAAGGGCAATCAGCCCCAGCATTTT	CASSQSGKGNQPQHF
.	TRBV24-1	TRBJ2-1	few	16	TGTGCCACCAGTGAATCCGGACAGCCCTTCTACAATGAGCAGTTCTTC	CATSESGQPFYNEQFF
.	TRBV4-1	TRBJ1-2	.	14	TGCGCCAGCAGCCAAGAGAGCTTTAACTATGGCTACACCTTC	CASSQESFNYGYTF
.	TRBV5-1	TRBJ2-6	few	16	TGCGCCAGCAGACCATACACAGGGGAGGGGATGGACGTCCTGACTTTC	CASRPYTGEGMDVLTF
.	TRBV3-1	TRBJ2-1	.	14	TGTGCCAGCAGCCAGGGGCCGGCGATGGGTGAGCAGTTCTTC	CASSQGPAMGEQFF
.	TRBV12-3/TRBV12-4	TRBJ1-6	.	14	TGTGCCATGGGCCCGACCCCGACCCTTTCACCCCTCCACTTT	CAMGPTPTLSPLHF
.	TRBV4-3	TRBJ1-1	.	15	TGCGCCAGCAGCCAAGATATCGGGGCGGGCACTGAAGCTTTCTTT	CASSQDIGAGTEAFF
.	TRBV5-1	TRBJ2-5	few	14	TGCGCCAGCAGCCCCGGGACGCCGTTAGAGACCCAGTACTTC	CASSPGTPLETQYF
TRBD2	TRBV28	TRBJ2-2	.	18	TGTGCCAGCAGTCCTCGACTAGCGGGAGTCACGGTCACCGGGGAGCTGTTTTTT	CASSPRLAGVTVTGELFF
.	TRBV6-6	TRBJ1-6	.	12	TGTGCCAGCAGTTTACCGACCTCACCCCTCCACTTT	CASSLPTSPLHF
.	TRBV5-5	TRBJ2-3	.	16	TGTGCCAGCAGCTTGGCGGACGGGGGCCTGGCAGATACGCAGTATTTT	CASSLADGGLADTQYF
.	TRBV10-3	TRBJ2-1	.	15	TGTGCCATCAGTGGGACTAACGGGGCCTACAATGAGCAGTTCTTC	CAISGTNGAYNEQFF
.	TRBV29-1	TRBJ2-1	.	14	TGCAGCGTCCGGAGGGACAGCCTCTACAATGAGCAGTTCTTC	CSVRRDSLYNEQFF
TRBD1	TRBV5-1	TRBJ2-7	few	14	TGCGCCAGCAGCGCCGGGACAGGGGCCCACGAGCAGTACTTC	CASSAGTGAHEQYF
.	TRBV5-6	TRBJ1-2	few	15	TGTGCCAGCAGCTACGGAACAGGGCGCGGCTATGGCTACACCTTC	CASSYGTGRGYGYTF
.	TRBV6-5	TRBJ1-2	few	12	TGTGCCAGCAGTTACTACGGCTATGGCTACACCTTC	CASSYYGYGYTF
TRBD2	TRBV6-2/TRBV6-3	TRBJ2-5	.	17	TGTGCCAGCAGTTTAGTACCGGGACTAGCTTTACAAGAGACCCAGTACTTC	CASSLVPGLALQETQYF
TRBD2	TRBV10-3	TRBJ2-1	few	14	TGTGCCACCTTGGGGCTAGCGGCGGACAATGAGCAGTTCTTC	CATLGLAADNEQFF
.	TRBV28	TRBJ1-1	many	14	TGTGCCAGCAGTTTTTGGGTTATGAACACTGAAGCTTTCTTT	CASSFWVMNTEAFF
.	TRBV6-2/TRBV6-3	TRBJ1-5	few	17	TGTGCCAGCAGCCGCGGAGTTACAGGGATTTACAGTCAGCCCCAGCATTTT	CASSRGVTGIYSQPQHF
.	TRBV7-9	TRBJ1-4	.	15	TGTGCCAGCAGCTTAGATTTTACCACCAATGAAAAACTGTTTTTT	CASSLDFTTNEKLFF
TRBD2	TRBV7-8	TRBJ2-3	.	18	TGTGCCAGCAGCCCGTTAACCGGGACTAGCGGGGACACAGATACGCAGTATTTT	CASSPLTGTSGDTDTQYF
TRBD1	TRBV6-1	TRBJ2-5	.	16	TGTGCCAGCAGTCAGGACAGGGGCTCTGCTGGAGAGACCCAGTACTTC	CASSQDRGSAGETQYF
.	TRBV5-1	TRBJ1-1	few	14	TGCGCCAGCAGCTTGAAACTGGAGAAAACTGAAGCTTTCTTT	CASSLKLEKTEAFF
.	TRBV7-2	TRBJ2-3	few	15	TGTGCCAGCAGCTTAACGTCGGGGCGGCGGGATACGCAGTATTTT	CASSLTSGRRDTQYF
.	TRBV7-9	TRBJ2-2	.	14	TGTGCCGTACTCAGGGCCCAGAACACCGGGGAGCTGTTTTTT	CAVLRAQNTGELFF
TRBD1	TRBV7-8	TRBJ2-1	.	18	TGTGCCAGCAGCCTCCTAACAGGGGCGTCCCGCTCCTACAATGAGCAGTTCTTC	CASSLLTGASRSYNEQFF
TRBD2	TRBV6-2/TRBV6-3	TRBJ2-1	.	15	TGTGCCAGCAGTTACCAGCGGGGAGGGCCAGGTGAGCAGTTCTTC	CASSYQRGGPGEQFF
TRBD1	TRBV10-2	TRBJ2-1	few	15	TGCGCCAGCAGTGAAAGGCAGGGGGCTATGTATGAGCAGTTCTTC	CASSERQGAMYEQFF
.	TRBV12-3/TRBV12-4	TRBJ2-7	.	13	TGTGCCAGCAGTCCGTCCTTAACCTACGAGCAGTACTTC	CASSPSLTYEQYF
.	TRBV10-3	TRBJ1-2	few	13	TGTGCCATCAGTGGGCACGGGGACTATGGCTACACCTTC	CAISGHGDYGYTF
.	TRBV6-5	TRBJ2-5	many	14	TGTGCCAGCAGTTACGGGCAGAACCAAGAGACCCAGTACTTC	CASSYGQNQETQYF
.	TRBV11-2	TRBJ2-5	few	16	TGTGCCAGCAGCTTAGTACGTGGATCGGCGGGGGAGACCCAGTACTTC	CASSLVRGSAGETQYF
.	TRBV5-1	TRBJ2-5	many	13	TGCGCCAGCAGCTCCGGCGACCAAGAGACCCAGTACTTC	CASSSGDQETQYF
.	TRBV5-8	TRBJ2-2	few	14	TGTGCCAGCAGCTCATCAACACCCACCGGGGAGCTGTTTTTT	CASSSSTPTGELFF
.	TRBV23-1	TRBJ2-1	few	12	TGCGCCAGCAGCGAAATCCACAATGAGCAGTTCTTC	CASSEIHNEQFF
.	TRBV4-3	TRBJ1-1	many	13	TGCGCCAGCAGCCAAGAACAGAACACTGAAGCTTTCTTT	CASSQEQNTEAFF
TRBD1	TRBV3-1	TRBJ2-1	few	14	TGTGCCAGCGGGGGGACAGGGGAAAACAATGAGCAGTTCTTC	CASGGTGENNEQFF
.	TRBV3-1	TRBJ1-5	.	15	TGTGCCAGCAGCCAGAGGGGGGGAAACAATCAGCCCCAGCATTTT	CASSQRGGNNQPQHF
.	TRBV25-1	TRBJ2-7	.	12	TGTGCCAGCTCAACTGAGCCCTACGAGCAGTACTTC	CASSTEPYEQYF